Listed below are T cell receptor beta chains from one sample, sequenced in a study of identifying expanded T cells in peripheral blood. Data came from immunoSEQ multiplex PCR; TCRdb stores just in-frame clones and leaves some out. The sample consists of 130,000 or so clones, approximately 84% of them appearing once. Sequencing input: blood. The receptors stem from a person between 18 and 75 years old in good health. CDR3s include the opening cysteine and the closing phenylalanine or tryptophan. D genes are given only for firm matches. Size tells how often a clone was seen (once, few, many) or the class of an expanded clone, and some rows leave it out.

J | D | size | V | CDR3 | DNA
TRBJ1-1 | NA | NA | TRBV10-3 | CAIRPGLEQRTEAFF | TGTGCCATCAGGCCTGGTTTAGAGCAGAGGACTGAAGCTTTCTTT
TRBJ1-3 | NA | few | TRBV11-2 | CASSLGDFNSGNTIYF | TGTGCCAGCAGCTTAGGGGACTTTAACTCTGGAAACACCATATATTTT
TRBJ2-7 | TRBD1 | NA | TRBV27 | CASSAHGTVYEQYF | TGTGCCAGCAGCGCCCACGGGACAGTCTACGAGCAGTACTTC
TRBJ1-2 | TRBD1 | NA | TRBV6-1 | CASSEAEGAVGFVTF | TGTGCCAGCAGTGAAGCGGAGGGGGCAGTTGGGTTCGTCACCTTC
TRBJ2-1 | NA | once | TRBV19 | CASSSPGVRNEQFF | TGTGCCAGTAGTAGCCCCGGGGTTCGCAATGAGCAGTTCTTC
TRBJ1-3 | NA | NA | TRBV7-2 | CASSFGLTGNTIYF | TGTGCCAGCAGCTTTGGACTGACGGGAAACACCATATATTTT
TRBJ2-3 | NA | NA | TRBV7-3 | CASSSDRQSTQYF | TGTGCCAGCAGCTCAGACCGACAGTCTACGCAGTATTTT
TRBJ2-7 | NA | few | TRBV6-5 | CASSLESEWQYF | TGTGCCAGCAGTCTGGAGTCGGAGTGGCAGTACTTC
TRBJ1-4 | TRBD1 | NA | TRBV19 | CASSISTGGEKLFF | TGTGCCAGTAGTATTTCTACAGGGGGCGAAAAACTGTTTTTT
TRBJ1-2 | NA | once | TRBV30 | CAWSLALWAGRQRYDYGYTF | TGTGCCTGGAGTCTCGCATTGTGGGCAGGACGCCAACGCTACGACTATGGCTACACCTTC
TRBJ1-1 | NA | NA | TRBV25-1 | CASSDGPGGTEAFF | TGTGCCAGCAGTGATGGTCCGGGTGGCACTGAAGCTTTCTTT
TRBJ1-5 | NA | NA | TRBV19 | CASSIDPSQPQHF | TGTGCCAGTAGTATAGATCCAAGCCAGCCCCAGCATTTT
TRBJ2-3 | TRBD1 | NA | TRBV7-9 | CASSQDRQGDYTQYF | TGCGCCAGCAGCCAAGATCGACAGGGCGACTATACGCAGTATTTT
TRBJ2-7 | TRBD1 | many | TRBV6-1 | CASSEIGDSSYEQYF | TGTGCCAGCAGTGAAATCGGGGACAGCTCCTACGAGCAGTACTTC
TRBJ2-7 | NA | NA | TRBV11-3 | CASSLGEAYEQYF | TGTGCCAGCAGCTTAGGTGAGGCCTACGAGCAGTACTTC
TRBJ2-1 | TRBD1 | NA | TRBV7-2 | CASSTDRGLNEQFF | TGTGCCAGCAGCACAGACAGGGGCCTCAATGAGCAGTTCTTC
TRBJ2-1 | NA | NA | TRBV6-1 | CASRAWAGTYNEQFF | TGTGCCAGCAGAGCTTGGGCAGGGACCTACAATGAGCAGTTCTTC
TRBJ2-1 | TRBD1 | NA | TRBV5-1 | CASSLDARGSYNEQFF | TGCGCCAGCAGCTTGGACGCCAGGGGGTCCTACAATGAGCAGTTCTTC
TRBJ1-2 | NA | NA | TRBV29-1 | CSATAGGYGYTF | TGCAGCGCTACCGCGGGGGGCTATGGCTACACCTTC
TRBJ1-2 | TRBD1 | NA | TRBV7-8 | CASSPTRDRVDGYTF | TGTGCCAGCAGCCCGACCAGGGACAGGGTGGATGGCTACACCTTC
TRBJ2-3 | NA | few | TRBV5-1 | CASRISSDTQYF | TGCGCCAGCAGGATATCATCAGATACGCAGTATTTT
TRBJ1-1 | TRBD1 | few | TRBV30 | CASDPDRGTEAFF | TGTGCCTCAGACCCGGACAGGGGGACTGAAGCTTTCTTT
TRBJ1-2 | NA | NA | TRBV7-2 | CASSPGVVYGYTF | TGTGCCAGCAGCCCAGGTGTAGTATATGGCTACACCTTC
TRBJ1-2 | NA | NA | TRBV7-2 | CASSLYSPYGYTF | TGTGCCAGCAGCTTGTACAGCCCCTATGGCTACACCTTC
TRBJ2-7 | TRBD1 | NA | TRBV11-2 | CASSQGGTVSYEQYF | TGTGCCAGCAGCCAAGGTGGGACAGTCTCCTACGAGCAGTACTTC
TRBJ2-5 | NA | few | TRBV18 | CASARENYQETQYF | TGTGCCAGCGCTAGAGAAAACTACCAAGAGACCCAGTACTTC
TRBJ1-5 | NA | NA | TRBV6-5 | CASSFDRSQPQHF | TGTGCCAGCAGTTTCGACAGGTCTCAGCCCCAGCATTTT
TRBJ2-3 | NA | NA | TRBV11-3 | CASSLDTTAIFFTDTQYF | TGTGCCAGCAGCTTAGATACCACCGCGATATTCTTCACAGATACGCAGTATTTT
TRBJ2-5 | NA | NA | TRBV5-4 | CASSFSDYRETQYF | TGTGCCAGCAGCTTTTCGGATTATCGAGAGACCCAGTACTTC
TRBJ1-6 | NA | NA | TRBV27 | CASSSLGDSPLHF | TGTGCCAGCAGTAGTTTAGGGGATTCACCCCTCCACTTT
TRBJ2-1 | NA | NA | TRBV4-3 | CASSQGRISSFTLIRNEQFF | TGCGCCAGCAGCCAAGGGAGGATCTCGTCATTTACGTTAATACGCAATGAGCAGTTCTTC
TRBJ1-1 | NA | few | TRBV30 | CAGNPDGPKAFF | TGTGCCGGCAACCCGGACGGCCCGAAAGCTTTCTTT
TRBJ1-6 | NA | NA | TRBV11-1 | CASSLAAGRLSPLHF | TGTGCCAGCAGCTTAGCGGCTGGTCGACTATCCCCCCTCCACTTT
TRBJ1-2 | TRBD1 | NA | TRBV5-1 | CASSYGTGGYTF | TGCGCCAGCAGCTACGGGACAGGCGGCTACACCTTC
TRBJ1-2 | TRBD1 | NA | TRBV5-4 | CASSWDRGASYGYTF | TGTGCCAGCAGTTGGGACAGAGGAGCTTCCTATGGCTACACCTTC
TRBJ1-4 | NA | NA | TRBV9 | CASSVDAGVNEKLFF | TGTGCCAGCAGCGTAGATGCGGGGGTTAATGAAAAACTGTTTTTT
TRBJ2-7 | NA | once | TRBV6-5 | CATSPNWGRGYEQYF | TGTGCCACCAGCCCGAATTGGGGAAGAGGCTACGAGCAGTACTTC
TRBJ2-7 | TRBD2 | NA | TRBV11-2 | CASSRGVSGDYEQYF | TGTGCCAGCAGCCGCGGGGTTAGCGGGGACTACGAGCAGTACTTC
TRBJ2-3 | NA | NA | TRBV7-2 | CASTPGATGGTQYF | TGTGCCAGCACGCCAGGGGCGACGGGGGGTACGCAGTATTTT
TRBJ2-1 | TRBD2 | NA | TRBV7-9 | CASRGASGGFYEQFF | TGTGCCAGCAGAGGGGCTAGCGGGGGATTCTATGAGCAGTTCTTC
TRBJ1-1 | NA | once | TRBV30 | CAWSVGGSNTEAFF | TGTGCCTGGAGTGTAGGGGGGTCGAACACTGAAGCTTTCTTT
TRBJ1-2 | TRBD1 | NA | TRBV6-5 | CASSYPGQDGGYTF | TGTGCCAGCAGTTACCCGGGACAGGATGGGGGCTACACCTTC
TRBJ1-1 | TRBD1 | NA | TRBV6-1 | CASSETGFLLNTEAFF | TGTGCCAGCAGTGAGACAGGGTTCCTATTGAACACTGAAGCTTTCTTT
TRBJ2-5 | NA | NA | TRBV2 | CASSEPRGRETQYF | TGTGCCAGCAGTGAACCCCGGGGCCGAGAGACCCAGTACTTC
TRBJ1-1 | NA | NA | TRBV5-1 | CASSQDRLRAFF | TGCGCCAGCAGCCAAGACCGCCTGAGAGCTTTCTTT